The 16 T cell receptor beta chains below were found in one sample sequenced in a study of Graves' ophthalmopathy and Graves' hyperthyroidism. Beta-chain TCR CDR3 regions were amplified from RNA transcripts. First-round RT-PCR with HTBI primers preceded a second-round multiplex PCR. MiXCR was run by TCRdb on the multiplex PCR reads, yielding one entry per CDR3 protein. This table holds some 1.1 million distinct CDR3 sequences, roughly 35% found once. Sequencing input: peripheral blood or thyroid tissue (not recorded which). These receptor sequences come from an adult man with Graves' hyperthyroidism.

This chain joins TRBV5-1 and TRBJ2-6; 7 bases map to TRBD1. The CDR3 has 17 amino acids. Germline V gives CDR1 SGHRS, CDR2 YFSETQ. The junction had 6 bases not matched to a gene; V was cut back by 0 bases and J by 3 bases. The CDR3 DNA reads TGCGCCAGCAGCTTGGCCGCAGGGGGTGTTGGGGCCAACGTCCTGACTTTC. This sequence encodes CASSLAAGGVGANVLTF.

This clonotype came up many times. CDR3 in DNA: TGCGCCAGCAGCGTGGACCTTGGCACTGAAGCTTTCTTT. Translation gives CASSVDLGTEAFF. The V call is TRBV5-1, the J call TRBJ1-1; no definite D call. Germline CDR1 is SGHRS and CDR2 is YFSETQ. CDR3 length equals 13 residues. The V and J ends lost 4 bases and 4 bases respectively, with 11 bases between them.

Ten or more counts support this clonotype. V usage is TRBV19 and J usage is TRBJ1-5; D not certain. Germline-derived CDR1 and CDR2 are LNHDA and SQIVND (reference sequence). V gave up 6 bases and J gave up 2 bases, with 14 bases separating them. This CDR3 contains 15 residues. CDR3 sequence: CASRSGIARNQPQHF. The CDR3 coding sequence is TGTGCCAGTAGATCAGGCATAGCTCGCAATCAGCCCCAGCATTTT.

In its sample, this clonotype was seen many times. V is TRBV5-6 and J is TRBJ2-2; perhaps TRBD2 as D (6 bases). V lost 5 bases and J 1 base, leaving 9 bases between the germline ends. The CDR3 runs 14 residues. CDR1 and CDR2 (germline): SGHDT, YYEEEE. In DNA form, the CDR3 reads TGTGCCAGCAGGGTAGCGGTGAACACCGGGGAGCTGTTTTTT. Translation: CASRVAVNTGELFF.

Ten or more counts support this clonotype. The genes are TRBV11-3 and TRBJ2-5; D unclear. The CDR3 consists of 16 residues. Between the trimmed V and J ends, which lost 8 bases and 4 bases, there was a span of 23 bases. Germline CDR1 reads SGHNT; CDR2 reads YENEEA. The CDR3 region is CASLEVEQLLRETQYF. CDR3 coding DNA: TGTGCCAGCCTAGAGGTTGAGCAGCTACTGAGAGAGACCCAGTACTTC. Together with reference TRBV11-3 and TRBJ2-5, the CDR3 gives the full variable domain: EAGVVQSPRYKIIEKKQPVAFWCNPISGHNTLYWYLQNLGQGPELLIRYENEEAVDDSQLPKDRFSAERLKGVDSTLKIQPAELGDSAVYLCASLEVEQLLRETQYFGPGTRLLVL.

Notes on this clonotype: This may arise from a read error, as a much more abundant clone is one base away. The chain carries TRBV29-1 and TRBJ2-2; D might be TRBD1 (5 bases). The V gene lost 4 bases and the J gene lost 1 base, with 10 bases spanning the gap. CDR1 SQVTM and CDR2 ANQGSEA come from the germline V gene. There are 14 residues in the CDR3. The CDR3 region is CSVATQVNTGELFF. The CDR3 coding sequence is TGCAGCGTTGCGACACAGGTGAACACCGGGGAGCTGTTTTTT.

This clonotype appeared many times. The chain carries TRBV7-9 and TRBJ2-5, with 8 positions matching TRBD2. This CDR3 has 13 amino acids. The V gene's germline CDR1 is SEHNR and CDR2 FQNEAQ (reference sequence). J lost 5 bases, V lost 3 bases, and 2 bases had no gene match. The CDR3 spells CASSFPSGETQYF. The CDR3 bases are TGTGCCAGCAGCTTCCCTAGCGGGGAGACCCAGTACTTC.

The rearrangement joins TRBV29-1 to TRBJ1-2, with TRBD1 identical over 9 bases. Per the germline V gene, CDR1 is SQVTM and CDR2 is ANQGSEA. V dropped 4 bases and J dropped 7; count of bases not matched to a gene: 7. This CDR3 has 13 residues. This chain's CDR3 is CSVGEGQGFGYTF. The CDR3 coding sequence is TGCAGCGTTGGGGAGGGACAGGGTTTTGGCTACACCTTC.

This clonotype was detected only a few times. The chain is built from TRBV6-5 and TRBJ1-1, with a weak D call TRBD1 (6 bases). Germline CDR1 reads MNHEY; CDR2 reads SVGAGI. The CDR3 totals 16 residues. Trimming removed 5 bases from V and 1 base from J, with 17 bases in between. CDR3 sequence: CASSPINREENTEAFF. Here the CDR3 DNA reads TGTGCCAGCAGTCCGATAAACAGGGAGGAGAACACTGAAGCTTTCTTT.

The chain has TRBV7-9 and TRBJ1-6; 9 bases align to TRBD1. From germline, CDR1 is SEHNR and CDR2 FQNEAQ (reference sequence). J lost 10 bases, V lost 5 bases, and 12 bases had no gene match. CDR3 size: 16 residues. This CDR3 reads CASSPAPDRGGSPLHF. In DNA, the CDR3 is TGTGCCAGCAGCCCCGCCCCGGACAGGGGAGGCTCACCCCTCCACTTT.

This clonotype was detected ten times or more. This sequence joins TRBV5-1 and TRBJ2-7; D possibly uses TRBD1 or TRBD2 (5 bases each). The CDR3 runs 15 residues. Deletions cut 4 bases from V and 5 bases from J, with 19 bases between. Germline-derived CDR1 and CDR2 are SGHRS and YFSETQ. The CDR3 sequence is CASSLIPGDGDEQYF. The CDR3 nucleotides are TGCGCCAGCAGCCTTATCCCCGGGGACGGTGACGAGCAGTACTTC.

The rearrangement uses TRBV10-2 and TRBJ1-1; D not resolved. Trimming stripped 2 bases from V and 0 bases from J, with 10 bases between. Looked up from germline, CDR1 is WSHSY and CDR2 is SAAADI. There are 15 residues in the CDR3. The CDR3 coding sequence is TGCGCCAGCAGTGAGGCCAGGCGAGTGAACACTGAAGCTTTCTTT. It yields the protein CASSEARRVNTEAFF.

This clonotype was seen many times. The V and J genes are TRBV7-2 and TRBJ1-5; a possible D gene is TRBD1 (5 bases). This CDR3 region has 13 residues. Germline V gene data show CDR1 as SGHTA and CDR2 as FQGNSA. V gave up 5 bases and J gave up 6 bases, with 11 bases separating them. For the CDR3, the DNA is TGTGCCAGCAGCACCCAGGGAGGTCAGCCCCAGCATTTT. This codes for CASSTQGGQPQHF.

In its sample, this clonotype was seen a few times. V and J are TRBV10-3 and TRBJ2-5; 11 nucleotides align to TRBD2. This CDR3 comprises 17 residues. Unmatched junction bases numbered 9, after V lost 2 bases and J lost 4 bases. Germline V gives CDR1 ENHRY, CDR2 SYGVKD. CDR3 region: CAISEPSGGLPTETQYF. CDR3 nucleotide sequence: TGTGCCATCAGTGAGCCTAGCGGGGGGTTACCGACAGAGACCCAGTACTTC.

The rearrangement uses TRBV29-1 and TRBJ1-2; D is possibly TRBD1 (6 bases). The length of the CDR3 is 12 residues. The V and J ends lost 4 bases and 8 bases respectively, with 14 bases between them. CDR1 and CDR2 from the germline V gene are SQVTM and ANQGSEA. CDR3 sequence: CSVAEGGGGYTF. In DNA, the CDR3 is TGCAGCGTTGCGGAGGGGGGTGGCGGCTACACCTTC.

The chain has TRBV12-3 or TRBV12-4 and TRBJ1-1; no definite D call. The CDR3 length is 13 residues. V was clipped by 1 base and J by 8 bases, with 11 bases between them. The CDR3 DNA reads TGTGCCAGCAGTTTAGTACCCCAGAGAGAAGCTTTCTTT. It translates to CASSLVPQREAFF.